Listed here is a single TCR beta chain. Its target antigen remains unknown. There are no base qualities to consult, and no much larger clone falls within one base. Library creation used the immunoSEQ multiplex PCR assay. TCR beta CDR3 sequencing was performed on DNA from the cultured, isolated CD4+ T cells. In the original analysis: Non-productive TCR sequences were removed, reads were trimmed to the CDR3 region, and CDR3s of at least 7 amino acids were retained. Antigen-specific clonotypes were identified with the MANAFEST web app by comparing expansion in peptide wells against reference cultures. Positive clones required FDR<0.05 expansion versus reference and all other wells, odds ratio above 5, and frequency above 0.1% in two replicate wells. Cross-reactive clonotypes were defined as significantly expanded in SARS-CoV-2 spike wells and in at least one common cold coronavirus spike condition. CDR3 similarity was assessed by Levenshtein distance using the stringdist R package, and unrooted trees were constructed with ape in R 3.6.1. TCRdb took over this immuneACCESS table, retaining in-frame rearrangements with V and J assigned. Such tables are incomplete; in checked studies, under half of the missing clones stem from an unresolved V gene, and the remainder is unexplained. V and J calls and clone size are those listed in that table; D and trimming were worked out from the DNA. For this sample there are roughly 70,000 clones; about 80% appear just once. The top ten clonotypes cover approximately 0.9% of the sample.

These data are taken from a study of vaccination effects on CD4 cells after COVID-19 (dated by TCRdb to between 2021 and 2024). The study in broad terms: Post-vaccine samples across the study were collected a median of 72 days after the second dose, with a range of 14 to 241. The full study included around ten COVID-19 convalescent patients and several SARS-CoV-2-naive healthy vaccine recipients. SARS-CoV-2 spike-specific CD4+ TCR repertoires were compared before and after mRNA vaccination in COVID-19 convalescent patients and in infection-naive vaccine recipients. Cultures from other donors in the study were sequenced with the Oncomine TCR Beta short-read assay on an Illumina iSeq 100. What the study reported, not specific to this receptor: Among healthy vaccine recipients, nearly all vaccine-induced clones were SARS-CoV-2 mono-reactive, and only 1 of 255 was cross-reactive with common cold coronaviruses. The study was limited by a small number of convalescent patients and lacked early post-infection timepoints. At late post-vaccination timepoints, both infection-induced and vaccine-induced clones showed marked clonal contraction, consistent with waning T cell responses.

To identify antigen-specific CD4+ T cell clonotypes by their expansion, the ViraFEST assay first stimulated PBMC with viral peptide pools and then applied TCR sequencing. After about 10 days of culture, CD4+ T cells were isolated with the EasySep CD4+ T cell isolation kit. Two doses of either the BNT162b2 or the mRNA-1273 mRNA SARS-CoV-2 vaccine were administered to participants. The absence of prior SARS-CoV-2 infection in healthy vaccine recipients was confirmed by negative nucleocapsid antibodies before and after vaccination. Roughly 2 million PBMC per well were cultured in IMDM with 5% human AB serum, 10 IU/ml IL-2 and gentamicin, plus 10 ug/ml peptides. Half of the culture medium was replaced with fresh IL-2-containing medium on days 3 and 7. Unless noted otherwise, every peptide stimulation condition was cultured in triplicate wells. Using Ficoll-Paque Plus gradient centrifugation, PBMC were separated from whole blood and then either used fresh or cryopreserved at -140C. The overlapping peptide pools covered the spike proteins of SARS-CoV-2 as well as those of the common cold coronaviruses HCoV-NL63, HCoV-OC43 and HCoV-229E. The QIAamp micro DNA kit was used to extract genomic DNA from the cultured CD4+ T cells.

CDR1 and CDR2 are read off the germline V gene (reference sequence) as SEHNR and FQNEAQ. The V end loses 8 bases and the J end loses 6 bases, and a stretch of 19 bases separates them. There are 14 amino acids in the CDR3, from cysteine to phenylalanine inclusive. Only the CDR3 region is kept as DNA, spanning 42 bases read in frame from base 1. Sequencing was performed on CD4+ T cells from PBMCs cultured with HCoV-OC43 spike peptides, taken after COVID-19 vaccination. This sample's cell subset or site label indicates: HCoV-OC43 spike overlapping peptide pool stimulation. The sequence came from a human donor who received a COVID-19 vaccine. The chain employs TRBV7-9 and TRBJ1-1, with TRBD1 as a weak D call on 6 bases. This receptor carries the CDR3 CASHEGQGHAEAFF. The sequenced DNA: TGTGCCAGCCATGAGGGGCAGGGACACGCTGAAGCTTTCTTT.